One and the same sample provided the 21 T cell receptor beta chains below, sequenced in a study of technical replicates of blood from a few donors. Here immunoSEQ multiplex PCR was the method, and the copy in TCRdb shows in-frame clones only, minus some. This table holds some 13,000 clones, about 80% found once. The sequencing sample was made of PBMCs. The source of these receptors is a human donor in good health.

The CDR3 nucleotides are TGTGCCAGCAGTGGGGTAGCTTCTGAGCAGTTCTTC. Its translation: CASSGVASEQFF. The chain couples TRBV2 to TRBJ2-1; D call uncertain. The CDR3 covers 12 residues. The germline gives CDR1 SNHLY, CDR2 FYNNEI. With 4 bases removed from V and 9 bases from J, the gap between germline ends came to 10 bases. The full variable domain, with the rest looked up from reference TRBV2 and TRBJ2-1, is EPEVTQTPSHQVTQMGQEVILRCVPISNHLYFYWYRQILGQKVEFLVSFYNNEISEKSEIFDDQFSVERPDGSNFTLKIRSTKLEDSAMYFCASSGVASEQFFGPGTRLTVL.

The chain joins TRBV30 to TRBJ2-7; perhaps TRBD2 as D (5 bases). V dropped 2 bases and J dropped 6 bases, with 14 bases sitting between them. CDR3 length: 13 residues. CDR1 GTSNPN and CDR2 SVGIG come from the germline V gene (reference sequence). CDR3 coding DNA: TGTGCCTGGAGTCTAACCCCAGAGGGCGAGCAGTACTTC. It translates to CAWSLTPEGEQYF.

V usage is TRBV28 and J usage is TRBJ2-7; the D gene is possibly TRBD1 (6 bases). This CDR3 contains 14 residues. The ends were cut back, 4 bases at V and 6 bases at J, with 16 bases in the middle. Germline CDR1 reads MDHEN; CDR2 reads SYDVKM. The CDR3 nucleotides are TGTGCCAGCAGTTCCCCGGGACATCGGTCCGAGCAGTACTTC. This sequence encodes CASSSPGHRSEQYF.

The chain links TRBV2 to TRBJ1-1; D gene uncertain. The V end lost 8 bases, the J end lost 6 bases, and 10 bases lay between the germline ends. Per the germline V gene, CDR1 is SNHLY and CDR2 is FYNNEI. CDR3 size: 11 residues. The DNA for the CDR3 is TGTGCCAGCCGAGAGGGCTCTGAAGCTTTCTTT. Encoded protein: CASREGSEAFF.

The chain employs TRBV7-9 and TRBJ2-5; 13 bases match TRBD2. V shed 6 bases and J 11 bases; nucleotides not matched to a gene: 9. The CDR3 totals 14 residues. From germline, CDR1 is SEHNR and CDR2 FQNEAQ (reference sequence). The CDR3 coding sequence is TGTGCCAGCAGGCCTTCCGGGACTAGCGGGGAGCAGTACTTC. It codes for CASRPSGTSGEQYF.

V usage is TRBV5-1 and J usage is TRBJ2-1; D call uncertain. The germline CDR1 and CDR2 sequences are SGHRS and YFSETQ. Between the trimmed V and J ends, which lost 2 bases and 5 bases, there was a span of 14 bases. The CDR3 contains 15 residues. CDR3 bases: TGCGCCAGCAGCTTTCGTTTCGCAGGCCACAATGAGCAGTTCTTC. Its translation: CASSFRFAGHNEQFF.

V and J are TRBV7-3 and TRBJ2-7, with 11 bases fitting TRBD2. CDR1 SGHTA and CDR2 FQGTGA come from the germline V gene. J lost 0 bases, V lost 2 bases, and 0 bases had no gene match. The length of the CDR3 is 15 residues. The CDR3 is CASSLGTSGSYEQYF. CDR3 in DNA: TGTGCCAGCAGCTTAGGGACTAGCGGCTCCTACGAGCAGTACTTC.

The chain joins TRBV7-6 to TRBJ2-5; D not certain. The germline V gene encodes CDR1 SGHVS and CDR2 FNYEAQ. The CDR3 length is 13 residues. The ends were cut back, 3 bases at V and 0 bases at J, with 5 bases in the middle. The CDR3 coding sequence is TGTGCCAGCAGCTTTTCCTACCAAGAGACCCAGTACTTC. Translation gives CASSFSYQETQYF.

This chain uses TRBV7-3 with TRBJ2-3; 15 nucleotides align to TRBD2. The CDR3 extends over 17 amino acids. From germline, CDR1 is SGHTA and CDR2 FQGTGA. Losses at the gene ends were 5 bases for V and 5 bases for J; bases not matched to a gene: 8. CDR3 residues: CASSDGLAGGPGDTQYF. CDR3 in DNA: TGTGCCAGCAGCGACGGACTAGCGGGAGGGCCGGGAGATACGCAGTATTTT. Filled out from reference TRBV7-3 and TRBJ2-3, the complete variable domain reads GAGVSQTPSNKVTEKGKYVELRCDPISGHTALYWYRQSLGQGPEFLIYFQGTGAADDSGLPNDRFFAVRPEGSVSTLKIQRTERGDSAVYLCASSDGLAGGPGDTQYFGPGTRLTVL.

The genes are TRBV5-1 and TRBJ2-1; 9 nucleotides agree with TRBD1. The CDR3 totals 13 residues. V lost 4 bases, J lost 10 bases, and 6 bases stayed unmatched. Germline V gene data show CDR1 as SGHRS and CDR2 as YFSETQ. CDR3: CASSRGQGEEQFF. The CDR3 DNA is TGCGCCAGCAGCCGGGGACAGGGCGAGGAGCAGTTCTTC.

The chain joins TRBV19 to TRBJ1-2; tentative D call: TRBD1 (5 bases). This CDR3 region has 12 residues. V lost 4 bases, J lost 2 bases, and 5 bases lay in between. CDR1 and CDR2 from the germline V gene are LNHDA and SQIVND (reference sequence). The CDR3 sequence is CASSRTNYGYTF. The CDR3 coding sequence is TGTGCCAGTAGTAGGACAAACTATGGCTACACCTTC.

This clone was counted between two and nine times. The chain has TRBV6-1 and TRBJ2-7; unclear D gene. The CDR3 runs to 10 residues. The germline V and J ends were trimmed by 8 bases and 4 bases, with 6 bases remaining between them. Germline values: CDR1 MNHNS, CDR2 SASEGT. Written as DNA, the CDR3 is TGTGCCAGCGGTAGTTACGAGCAGTACTTC. It encodes CASGSYEQYF.

This chain connects TRBV6-5 to TRBJ2-5; D may be TRBD2 (6 bases). V was cut by 0 bases and J by 7 bases, with 18 bases left in between. Germline V gene sequence: CDR1 MNHEY, CDR2 SVGAGI. CDR3 size: 16 residues. The DNA for the CDR3 is TGTGCCAGCAGTTACTCCGCGGGGTCAGAAACGGGGACCCAGTACTTC. It specifies CASSYSAGSETGTQYF.

This clone was counted only a few times. This chain uses TRBV7-9 with TRBJ1-4; the match to TRBD1 covers 8 bases. This CDR3 has 14 amino acids. Trimming took 1 base from V and 11 from J; bases not matched to a gene: 6. Germline-derived CDR1 and CDR2 are SEHNR and FQNEAQ (reference sequence). CDR3 amino acids: CASSLGTGSNKLFF. The CDR3 nucleotides read TGTGCCAGCAGCTTAGGGACAGGGTCTAATAAACTGTTTTTT.

V is TRBV7-9 and J is TRBJ2-1; the match to TRBD1 covers 8 bases. Trimming removed 1 base from V and 7 bases from J; junction bases left unmatched: 9. Germline assignment: CDR1 SEHNR and CDR2 FQNEAQ (reference sequence). The CDR3 consists of 16 residues. The CDR3: CASSLVGSGGPNEQFF. The CDR3 bases are TGTGCCAGCAGCTTAGTCGGGTCAGGGGGCCCGAATGAGCAGTTCTTC.

The chain combines TRBV7-9 with TRBJ1-2, with 7 bases lining up with TRBD1. Germline V gene data show CDR1 as SEHNR and CDR2 as FQNEAQ (reference sequence). The trim removed 5 bases at V and 0 bases at J, leaving 6 bases unmatched. The CDR3 consists of 15 residues. The CDR3 region is CASSRGTVANYGYTF. The DNA for the CDR3 is TGTGCCAGCAGCAGGGGGACAGTAGCTAACTATGGCTACACCTTC.

The count of this clone is one. The rearrangement uses TRBV27 and TRBJ2-3; 10 nucleotides match TRBD2. Trimming cost V 3 bases and J 6 bases; bases outside gene matches: 12. CDR3 length equals 17 residues. Germline V CDR1 and CDR2: MNHEY, SMNVEV (reference sequence). The DNA of the CDR3 is TGTGCCAGCAGTTTCCTTTCTAGCGGGGGTACGGGGGATACGCAGTATTTT. Translating it yields CASSFLSSGGTGDTQYF.

This clone came up once. V is TRBV7-9 and J is TRBJ1-2; TRBD1 is a possible D gene (5 bases). CDR1 SEHNR and CDR2 FQNEAQ come from the germline V gene (reference sequence). The CDR3 has 14 amino acids. The V end was cut by 5 bases, the J end by 4 bases, with 14 bases between. CDR3 protein: CASSTDSYLYGYTF. The CDR3 DNA is TGTGCCAGCAGCACTGACAGCTACCTCTATGGCTACACCTTC.

J is TRBJ2-5 and V is TRBV6-1; a weak D match, TRBD2 (6 bases). The CDR3 has 16 residues. Trimming took off 4 bases at V and 2 bases at J, with 17 bases between the two ends. Germline CDR1 MNHNS, CDR2 SASEGT. The CDR3 DNA sequence: TGTGCCAGCAGTGTCTTGGCGGGGACCGTTCAAGAGACCCAGTACTTC. Protein: CASSVLAGTVQETQYF.

CDR3: CASRQGSPRNEQFF. The DNA of the CDR3 is TGTGCCAGCAGACAGGGGAGTCCGAGGAATGAGCAGTTCTTC. The rearrangement joins TRBV6-1 to TRBJ2-1, with TRBD1 identical over 7 bases. Germline CDR1 and CDR2: MNHNS and SASEGT. V trimming: 6 bases; J trimming: 7 bases; junction bases outside the gene matches: 9. This CDR3 has 14 residues.

V usage is TRBV5-4 and J usage is TRBJ1-1; 9 bases are a match to TRBD1. V lost 9 bases to trimming and J lost 4 bases; unmatched junction nucleotides: 4. CDR3 size: 12 residues. From germline, CDR1 is SGHNT and CDR2 YYREEE (reference sequence). In DNA, the CDR3 is TGTGCCACCGAGACAGGGGGCACTGAAGCTTTCTTT. Encoded protein: CATETGGTEAFF.